The 6 T cell receptor beta chains given below trace back to one sample, sequenced in a study of T cells in Graves' hyperthyroidism and ophthalmopathy. TCR beta CDR3 regions were amplified from RNA transcripts. When the TCR CDR3 underwent first-round RT-PCR, the HTBI primer set was used. MiXCR, run by TCRdb on the multiplex PCR reads, gives a single entry per CDR3 protein. The sample lists approximately 330,000 distinct CDR3 sequences, 21% occurring once. Source material: blood. The source is a woman aged 45-65 years with Graves' hyperthyroidism.

The chain has TRBV9 and TRBJ1-5; D gene uncertain. V lost 3 bases, J lost 1 base, and 5 bases lay in between. Germline V gene data show CDR1 as SGDLS and CDR2 as YYNGEE. This CDR3 has 13 amino acids. The chain's CDR3 is CASSASSNQPQHF. CDR3 DNA sequence: TGTGCCAGCAGCGCCTCCAGCAATCAGCCCCAGCATTTT.

The chain carries TRBV9 and TRBJ1-1; tentatively, D is TRBD1 (6 bases). The ends were cut back, 0 bases at V and 1 base at J, with 13 bases in the middle. From germline, CDR1 is SGDLS and CDR2 YYNGEE. The CDR3 spans 16 residues. CDR3 amino acids: CASSVGAGTRNTEAFF. As DNA, the CDR3 is TGTGCCAGCAGCGTAGGAGCCGGGACAAGGAACACTGAAGCTTTCTTT.

This clonotype was detected only a few times. The CDR3 is CASSRGQNTGELFF. The CDR3 nucleotides are TGTGCCAGCAGTCGCGGACAGAACACCGGGGAGCTGTTTTTT. This sequence joins TRBV25-1 and TRBJ2-2, with D possibly TRBD1 on 5 matching bases. CDR1 is MGHDK, CDR2 SYGVNS, per germline. V lost 5 bases to trimming and J lost 1 base, with 8 bases between them. There are 14 residues in the CDR3.

Many counts were recorded for this clonotype. This chain uses TRBV6-5 with TRBJ1-5; tentatively, D is TRBD1 (5 bases). CDR3 size: 16 residues. Germline lookup yields CDR1 MNHEY and CDR2 SVGAGI. Trimming took 2 bases from V and 2 from J, leaving 13 bases between them. The CDR3: CASSYGSRGGNQPQHF. The DNA of the CDR3 is TGTGCCAGCAGTTACGGGAGTCGGGGGGGCAATCAGCCCCAGCATTTT.

This clonotype was seen repeatedly, ten times or more. The CDR3 region has the DNA TGTGCCACCAGTGATTTCGGATTCGGCGCAGATACGCAGTATTTT. Protein sequence: CATSDFGFGADTQYF. The rearrangement uses TRBV24-1 and TRBJ2-3; no definite D call. V was cut by 1 base and J by 4 bases, with 11 bases left in between. Germline V gene data show CDR1 as KGHDR and CDR2 as SFDVKD. The CDR3 has 15 residues.

The chain uses TRBV5-1 and TRBJ1-2; 12 bases are shared with TRBD1. The junction had 14 bases not matched to a gene; V was cut back by 3 bases and J by 5 bases. The CDR3 length is 18 residues. The germline V gene has CDR1 SGHRS and CDR2 YFSETQ. CDR3 nucleotides: TGCGCCAGCAGCTCGAGAACACAAGGGGACAGGGGGCAATATGGCTACACCTTC. As protein: CASSSRTQGDRGQYGYTF.